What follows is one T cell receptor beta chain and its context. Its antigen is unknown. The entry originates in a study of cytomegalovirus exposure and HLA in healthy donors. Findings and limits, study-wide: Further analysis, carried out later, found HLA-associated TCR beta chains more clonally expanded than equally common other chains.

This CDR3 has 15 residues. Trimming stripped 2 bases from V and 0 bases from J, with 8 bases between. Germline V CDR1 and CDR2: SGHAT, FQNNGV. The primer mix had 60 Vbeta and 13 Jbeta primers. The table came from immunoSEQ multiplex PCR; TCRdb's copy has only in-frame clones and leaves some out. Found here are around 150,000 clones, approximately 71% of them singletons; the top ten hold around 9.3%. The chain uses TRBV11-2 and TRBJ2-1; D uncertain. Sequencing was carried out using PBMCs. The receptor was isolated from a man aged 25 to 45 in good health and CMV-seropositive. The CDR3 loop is CASSLLARSYNEQFF. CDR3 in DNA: TGTGCCAGCAGCTTATTAGCCCGCTCCTACAATGAGCAGTTCTTC.